This T cell receptor beta chain was sequenced during a study of blood T cell repertoires in COVID-19. In the source study's methods: Counts of nucleated cells, estimated from reference gene primer amplification, were obtained. Measured with immunoSEQ multiplex PCR; TCRdb has only the in-frame clones, and not every one. The V and J calls and the clone size are those of that table, but D and trimming were determined from the DNA. Among over 100,000 clones listed, roughly 80% were seen once. CDR3 size: 16 residues. CDR1 and CDR2 from the germline V gene are SGHTA and FQGNSA. The J segment lost 1 base and the V segment lost 2 bases, leaving 3 bases of the junction unmatched. As concerns this clone: Other DNA sequences from this sample encode an identical CDR3 as well.

The sample comprised peripheral blood. The sequence was obtained from a man aged 60 to 75 with acute or convalescent COVID-19. The V and J genes are TRBV7-2 and TRBJ2-2; 8 nucleotides agree with TRBD2. The CDR3 sequence is CASSLQAGGNTGELFF. Here the CDR3 DNA reads TGTGCCAGCAGCTTACAGGCGGGAGGGAACACCGGGGAGCTGTTTTTT.